These 22 T cell receptor beta chains originate from one sample sequenced in a study of lymphopenia after photon versus proton radiotherapy. The method was immunoSEQ multiplex PCR; TCRdb's version includes in-frame clones alone and lacks a portion of them. The data show under 20,000 clones, about 92% seen once. Sequencing was performed on peripheral blood, taken from a patient treated with photon-based radiotherapy. The receptor source for this set is a middle-aged woman with cholangiocarcinoma.

This chain uses TRBV13 with TRBJ1-1; 7 bases match TRBD1. In germline, CDR1 is PRHDT, CDR2 FYEKMQ (reference sequence). V shed 4 bases, J shed 2 bases, and the junction held 10 bases outside the gene matches. The CDR3 loop spans 16 amino acids. The DNA of the CDR3 is TGTGCCAGCAGCTCCCGTCGACAGGGCCGAAACACTGAAGCTTTCTTT. This translates into CASSSRRQGRNTEAFF.

The rearrangement links TRBV5-1 to TRBJ2-3; D not certain. The V gene lost 6 bases and the J gene lost 0 bases, with 17 bases spanning the gap. The length of the CDR3 is 16 residues. CDR1 and CDR2 (germline): SGHRS, YFSETQ. CDR3 sequence reads: CASKLNRADSTDTQYF. CDR3 in DNA: TGCGCCAGCAAATTAAATCGGGCCGATAGCACAGATACGCAGTATTTT.

The gene calls are TRBV11-2 and TRBJ2-1; possible D gene TRBD2, 7 bases. There are 15 residues in the CDR3. Germline V gene lookup returns CDR1 SGHAT and CDR2 FQNNGV. V was cut by 2 bases and J by 10 bases, with 18 bases left in between. Written as DNA, the CDR3 is TGTGCCAGCAGCTTAAGCGGGACATACACGAACGAGCAGTTCTTC. As protein: CASSLSGTYTNEQFF.

The genes are TRBV7-2 and TRBJ2-7; D remains unclear. CDR1 is SGHTA, CDR2 FQGNSA, per germline. The CDR3 is made up of 14 amino acids. Between the trimmed V and J ends, which lost 5 bases and 3 bases, there was a span of 14 bases. CDR3 sequence: CASSPPGLGYEQYF. CDR3 bases: TGTGCCAGCAGCCCACCCGGCTTGGGCTACGAGCAGTACTTC. The full variable domain, in which reference TRBV7-2 and TRBJ2-7 provide the parts outside the CDR3, is GAGVSQSPSNKVTEKGKDVELRCDPISGHTALYWYRQSLGQGLEFLIYFQGNSAPDKSGLPSDRFSAERTGGSVSTLTIQRTQQEDSAVYLCASSPPGLGYEQYFGPGTRLTVT.

The V gene is TRBV5-4, the J gene TRBJ2-5; 7 nucleotides align to TRBD2. The CDR3 covers 16 residues. V dropped 4 bases and J dropped 4; count of bases not matched to a gene: 13. Germline V gives CDR1 SGHNT, CDR2 YYREEE (reference sequence). CDR3 in DNA: TGTGCCAGCAGCGTTGGGAGAGGGAGGGCCGGAGAGACCCAGTACTTC. Its translation: CASSVGRGRAGETQYF. Drawing the rest from reference TRBV5-4 and TRBJ2-5, the complete variable domain is ETGVTQSPTHLIKTRGQQVTLRCSSQSGHNTVSWYQQALGQGPQFIFQYYREEENGRGNFPPRFSGLQFPNYSSELNVNALELDDSALYLCASSVGRGRAGETQYFGPGTRLLVL.

CDR3 sequence: CASSPPLTGGDTGELFF. The CDR3 bases are TGTGCCAGCAGCCCCCCCTTGACAGGGGGGGACACCGGGGAGCTGTTTTTT. This chain links TRBV5-4 with TRBJ2-2, with 9 bases that match TRBD1. Germline loops: CDR1 SGHNT, CDR2 YYREEE (reference sequence). Losses at the gene ends were 4 bases for V and 3 bases for J; bases not matched to a gene: 10. The CDR3 sequence is 17 residues long.

The chain has TRBV30 and TRBJ2-6; D ambiguous. This CDR3 region has 16 residues. The V end lost 4 bases, the J end lost 0 bases, and 13 bases lay between the germline ends. Germline V lookup: CDR1 GTSNPN, CDR2 SVGIG (reference sequence). CDR3 bases: TGTGCCTGGACCCGAGCTGGAGTCTCTGGGGCCAACGTCCTGACTTTC. Its protein is CAWTRAGVSGANVLTF.

V usage is TRBV30 and J usage is TRBJ2-1; tentatively, D is TRBD1 (6 bases). Trimming removed 2 bases at V and 0 bases at J, with 14 bases between. CDR3 length equals 16 residues. The germline V gene has CDR1 GTSNPN and CDR2 SVGIG (reference sequence). The CDR3 DNA sequence: TGTGCCTGGAGTAGTTTGTGGGGGCCCTCCTACAATGAGCAGTTCTTC. Protein product: CAWSSLWGPSYNEQFF.

V is TRBV19 and J is TRBJ1-1, with 11 nucleotides matching TRBD1. Germline V lookup: CDR1 LNHDA, CDR2 SQIVND (reference sequence). The CDR3 sequence is 15 residues long. Unmatched junction bases numbered 2, after V lost 1 base and J lost 4 bases. CDR3 region: CASSIGGTGGTEAFF. CDR3 coding DNA: TGTGCCAGTAGTATAGGTGGGACAGGGGGCACTGAAGCTTTCTTT. Using reference TRBV19 and TRBJ1-1 for the parts outside the CDR3, the full variable domain is DGGITQSPKYLFRKEGQNVTLSCEQNLNHDAMYWYRQDPGQGLRLIYYSQIVNDFQKGDIAEGYSVSREKKESFPLTVTSAQKNPTAFYLCASSIGGTGGTEAFFGQGTRLTVV.

This chain joins TRBV9 and TRBJ2-5; 7 bases align to TRBD2. Germline trimming cut 0 bases from V and 5 bases from J; bases unmatched to any gene: 7. CDR3 size: 15 residues. Germline CDR1 SGDLS, CDR2 YYNGEE. The CDR3 region is CASSVENGGWETQYF. DNA for the CDR3: TGTGCCAGCAGCGTAGAGAACGGGGGGTGGGAGACCCAGTACTTC.

The rearrangement joins TRBV30 to TRBJ1-2; the D is unclear. Trimming pared 4 bases from V and 8 bases from J, leaving 26 bases between. Germline assignment: CDR1 GTSNPN and CDR2 SVGIG (reference sequence). The CDR3 has 16 residues. The CDR3 protein is CAWKIFPWDRCHGYTF. In DNA, the CDR3 is TGTGCCTGGAAAATTTTCCCCTGGGATCGATGTCACGGCTACACCTTC. The entire variable domain, with the rest obtained from reference TRBV30 and TRBJ1-2, is as follows: SQTIHQWPATLVQPVGSPLSLECTVEGTSNPNLYWYRQAAGRGLQLLFYSVGIGQISSEVPQNLSASRPQDRQFILSSKKLLLSDSGFYLCAWKIFPWDRCHGYTFGSGTRLTVV.

This chain connects TRBV5-1 to TRBJ2-2, with 8 bases matching TRBD2. The CDR3 has 17 residues. V shed 0 bases, J shed 1 base, and the junction held 5 bases outside the gene matches. Germline CDR1 is SGHRS and CDR2 is YFSETQ. CDR3 loop: CASSLDRGGLNTGELFF. The CDR3 DNA reads as TGCGCCAGCAGCTTGGATCGCGGGGGGTTGAACACCGGGGAGCTGTTTTTT.

CDR3 region: CASSYSASAPTYEQYF. The CDR3 bases are TGTGCCAGCAGTTACTCGGCGTCAGCACCAACCTACGAGCAGTACTTC. The V gene is TRBV6-5, the J gene TRBJ2-7; D unclear. The length of the CDR3 is 16 residues. Germline V gene sequence: CDR1 MNHEY, CDR2 SVGAGI. Trimming removed 0 bases at V and 2 bases at J, with 14 bases between.

V and J are TRBV9 and TRBJ2-7; D could derive from TRBD1 or TRBD2 (5 bases each). Germline lookup yields CDR1 SGDLS and CDR2 YYNGEE. This CDR3 is built from 13 residues. The V and J ends lost 0 bases and 7 bases respectively, with 11 bases between them. The CDR3 spells CASSVVGGGEQYF. The CDR3 nucleotides are TGTGCCAGCAGCGTAGTCGGTGGGGGAGAGCAGTACTTC.

The chain recombines TRBV28 with TRBJ1-2, with 8 nucleotides matching TRBD1. From germline, CDR1 is MDHEN and CDR2 SYDVKM. V was clipped by 3 bases and J by 8 bases; unmatched bases: 8. CDR3 length: 14 residues. CDR3 nucleotides: TGTGCCAGCAGTTTGGGTGACAGGGGTTGGGGCTACACCTTC. As protein: CASSLGDRGWGYTF.

The chain recombines TRBV10-3 with TRBJ2-3; the D gene is possibly TRBD2 (6 bases). V was trimmed by 6 bases and J by 2 bases, leaving 15 bases between them. The V gene's germline CDR1 is ENHRY and CDR2 SYGVKD. This CDR3 contains 15 residues. DNA of the CDR3: TGTGCCATCAGGCAGACGGGACTCCCCACAGATACGCAGTATTTT. This sequence encodes CAIRQTGLPTDTQYF.

The V and J genes are TRBV18 and TRBJ2-1, with 13 bases fitting TRBD2. Germline lookup yields CDR1 KGHSH and CDR2 LQKENI. The CDR3 covers 17 residues. V lost 2 bases and J lost 8; bases outside the gene matches: 9. CDR3 in amino acids: CASSPAGLAGLRDEQFF. The CDR3 DNA follows: TGTGCCAGCTCACCAGCGGGACTAGCGGGATTAAGGGATGAGCAGTTCTTC.

The genes are TRBV5-6 and TRBJ1-1; D is undetermined. Germline V gene sequence: CDR1 SGHDT, CDR2 YYEEEE. V was clipped by 2 bases and J by 0 bases, with 5 bases between them. CDR3 size: 13 residues. In nucleotides, the CDR3 is TGTGCCAGCAGCTTTAGGCTGAACACTGAAGCTTTCTTT. It yields the protein CASSFRLNTEAFF. The full variable domain, completed using reference TRBV5-6 and TRBJ1-1, is DAGVTQSPTHLIKTRGQQVTLRCSPKSGHDTVSWYQQALGQGPQFIFQYYEEEERQRGNFPDRFSGHQFPNYSSELNVNALLLGDSALYLCASSFRLNTEAFFGQGTRLTVV.

The CDR3 reads CASSGLVAYNEQFF. CDR3 sequence (DNA): TGCGCCAGCAGTGGGCTTGTAGCCTACAATGAGCAGTTCTTC. V gene TRBV10-1 combines with J gene TRBJ2-1; D remains unclear. The CDR3 is 14 amino acids. CDR1 WNHNN and CDR2 SYGVQD come from the germline V gene (reference sequence). The V end lost 4 bases, the J end lost 2 bases, and 9 bases lay between the germline ends.

V usage is TRBV5-1 and J usage is TRBJ2-3; D possibly corresponds to TRBD2 (6 bases). V was clipped by 0 bases and J by 4 bases, with 9 bases between them. The CDR3 runs to 14 residues. CDR1 is SGHRS and CDR2 is YFSETQ in the germline V gene. CDR3 sequence reads: CASSLERVPDTQYF. CDR3 in DNA: TGCGCCAGCAGCTTGGAGCGGGTCCCAGATACGCAGTATTTT. Drawing the rest from reference TRBV5-1 and TRBJ2-3, the complete variable domain is KAGVTQTPRYLIKTRGQQVTLSCSPISGHRSVSWYQQTPGQGLQFLFEYFSETQRNKGNFPGRFSGRQFSNSRSEMNVSTLELGDSALYLCASSLERVPDTQYFGPGTRLTVL.

The chain recombines TRBV7-2 with TRBJ2-3, with a possible D match to TRBD2 (5 bases). The CDR3 runs 16 residues. With 5 bases removed from V and 2 bases from J, the gap between germline ends came to 17 bases. Germline V lookup: CDR1 SGHTA, CDR2 FQGNSA. CDR3 region: CASSPEGSRATDTQYF. The CDR3 DNA reads TGTGCCAGCAGCCCAGAGGGCAGTAGGGCCACAGATACGCAGTATTTT.

This clone was seen once. The chain joins TRBV2 to TRBJ1-1; D gene unclear. V lost 9 bases, J lost 6 bases, and 14 bases lay in between. This CDR3 has 12 residues. Germline V CDR1 and CDR2: SNHLY, FYNNEI. CDR3 loop: CARGGLYAEAFF. The CDR3 bases are TGTGCCAGGGGAGGGTTGTACGCTGAAGCTTTCTTT.